This entry lists 5 T cell receptor beta chains sequenced from one sample in a study of cytotoxic CD8 clonotypes in ibrutinib-treated CLL. Sequencing used immunoSEQ multiplex PCR; TCRdb keeps in-frame clones, though not all of them. Found here are hundreds of thousands of clones, approximately 67% of them singletons; the top ten hold roughly 6%. Here the sequenced sample was PBMCs, taken after 36 months of ibrutinib treatment. These receptors all stem from a human donor with chronic lymphocytic leukemia.

The V call is TRBV11-2, the J call TRBJ2-7; 10 positions match TRBD2. Looked up from germline, CDR1 is SGHAT and CDR2 is FQNNGV. V shed 5 bases and J 2 bases; nucleotides not matched to a gene: 6. CDR3 length: 15 residues. CDR3 nucleotides: TGTGCCAGCAGCCCGACCGGGACTAGCGCCTACGAGCAGTACTTC. Amino acids: CASSPTGTSAYEQYF.

This sequence joins TRBV29-1 and TRBJ2-1; D unresolved. This CDR3 has 11 residues. V gave up 8 bases and J gave up 3 bases, with 8 bases separating them. Germline loops: CDR1 SQVTM, CDR2 ANQGSEA. The CDR3: CSLVYYNEQFF. In DNA, the CDR3 is TGCAGCCTCGTGTACTACAATGAGCAGTTCTTC.

The table lists this clone with a count of one. The chain couples TRBV27 to TRBJ2-3, with 7 positions matching TRBD1. CDR1 is MNHEY and CDR2 is SMNVEV in the germline V gene (reference sequence). V trimming: 6 bases; J trimming: 3 bases; junction bases outside the gene matches: 6. This CDR3 has 14 amino acids. CDR3 DNA sequence: TGTGCCAGCAGGGGGTACAGGGGTACAGATACGCAGTATTTT. Encoded protein: CASRGYRGTDTQYF.

V is TRBV5-8 and J is TRBJ2-1; 7 bases fit TRBD2. The CDR3 extends over 14 amino acids. J was trimmed by 3 bases and V by 5 bases; bases with no gene match: 5. Germline V CDR1 and CDR2: SGHTS, YDEGEE. As DNA, the CDR3 is TGTGCCAGCAGAAAGCGGGGAAACTACAATGAGCAGTTCTTC. This sequence encodes CASRKRGNYNEQFF. Together with reference TRBV5-8 and TRBJ2-1, the CDR3 gives the full variable domain: EAGVTQSPTHLIKTRGQQATLRCSPISGHTSVYWYQQALGLGLQFLLWYDEGEERNRGNFPPRFSGRQFPNYSSELNVNALELEDSALYLCASRKRGNYNEQFFGPGTRLTVL.

This chain links TRBV27 with TRBJ2-1; 7 bases are shared with TRBD1. With 2 bases clipped from V and 6 bases from J, the junction kept 10 bases outside the gene matches. Per germline, CDR1 MNHEY and CDR2 SMNVEV (reference sequence). This CDR3 region has 16 residues. The chain's CDR3 is CASSLHGTAAPNEQFF. The CDR3 DNA follows: TGTGCCAGCAGTTTACATGGGACAGCGGCCCCCAATGAGCAGTTCTTC.